This T cell receptor (beta chain) originates from a study of CD8+ T cells in alopecia areata. Study findings and constraints: Scalp sample data also include resident alphabeta T cells from normal skin. An increase in clonality over normal scalp was evident in lesional scalp, especially alopecia totalis/universalis. It was less clear whether patients shared TCRs than it was in mice, possibly because of HLA.

This clone appeared once. Antigen: not known. After isolation, RNA underwent reverse transcription to generate cDNA as the sequencing template. The protocol was immunoSEQ multiplex PCR, while the TCRdb copy is restricted to in-frame clones and leaves out a portion. The data contain roughly 100,000 clones, roughly 50% of them singletons. V lost 2 bases and J lost 4, with 14 bases in between. This CDR3 has 14 amino acids. Germline V gene lookup returns CDR1 SQVTM and CDR2 ANQGSEA. Investigators sorted PBMCs to obtain both CD4+ and CD8+ T cells. This clonotype was obtained from a human donor in good health. Material for sequencing was CD4+ T cells sorted from blood. This sequence joins TRBV29-1 and TRBJ2-5; possibly TRBD2 for D (6 bases). The CDR3 nucleotides are TGCAGCGTTGAATATTGGAGGGCGGGAGAGACCCAGTACTTC. Translation: CSVEYWRAGETQYF.